One and the same sample provided the 7 T cell receptor beta chains below, sequenced in a study of T cells expressing NK-cell markers. TCRdb re-called the 5' RACE reads; one entry per CDR3 protein, DNA not given. The repertoire table contains roughly 180,000 distinct CDR3 sequences. Sequences were obtained from blood T cells: a sorted CD56 or NKG2C T cell subset, CD4+ or CD8+ T cells, or bulk PBMC T cells (not recorded which). The receptors stem from a woman between 18 and 70 years old in good health.

The V call is TRBV9, the J call TRBJ1-2. CDR3 length: 13 amino acids. Germline V gene data show CDR1 as SGDLS and CDR2 as YYNGEE. The CDR3 spells CASSVGVSSGYTF.

This chain links TRBV2 with TRBJ2-2; TCRdb lists TRBD2, though no DNA is available to test this call. The length of the CDR3 is 15 residues. From germline, CDR1 is SNHLY and CDR2 FYNNEI. This CDR3 is CASNPTGTSAGELFF. Complete variable domain (other parts from reference TRBV2 and TRBJ2-2): EPEVTQTPSHQVTQMGQEVILRCVPISNHLYFYWYRQILGQKVEFLVSFYNNEISEKSEIFDDQFSVERPDGSNFTLKIRSTKLEDSAMYFCASNPTGTSAGELFFGEGSRLTVL.

CDR3 protein: CASSHGQGRETQYF. The genes are TRBV7-2 and TRBJ2-5; with no DNA, the TCRdb D assignment of TRBD1 cannot be verified. Germline CDR1 reads SGHTA; CDR2 reads FQGNSA. This CDR3 contains 14 residues.

V and J are TRBV7-9 and TRBJ1-6; checking the TCRdb D call of TRBD1 is not possible without DNA. CDR1 is SEHNR and CDR2 is FQNEAQ in the germline V gene (reference sequence). The CDR3 is 16 amino acids. The CDR3: CASSRLLTGGDSPLHF.

V gene TRBV15 combines with J gene TRBJ1-1. The CDR3 length is 16 residues. CDR1 and CDR2 from the germline V gene are LNHNV and YYDKDF (reference sequence). The CDR3 here is CATSRERTIMNTEAFF.

The chain joins TRBV3-1 to TRBJ2-2; the D call of TRBD2 rests on TCRdb alone, since no DNA is present to check it. The CDR3 loop spans 14 amino acids. The germline gives CDR1 LGHDT, CDR2 YNNKEL (reference sequence). The CDR3: CASSRDSNTGELFF.

The rearrangement uses TRBV7-3 and TRBJ2-2; without DNA, the TCRdb call of TRBD1 cannot be checked. Looked up from germline, CDR1 is SGHTA and CDR2 is FQGTGA. The CDR3 covers 14 residues. CDR3 residues: CASSPTGRTGELFF.